This is a list of T cell receptor beta chains from one sample in a study of T-cell reconstitution after alpha-beta-depleted transplantation in children. A single record per CDR3 protein comes from TCRdb applying MiXCR to the PCR reads. The table records some 840,000 distinct CDR3 sequences, approximately 15% of them present only once. Sequenced here: PBMCs, mostly from graft donor cells, sampled 360 days after TCRalphabeta/CD19-depleted stem cell transplant. Every receptor here comes from a male patient younger than 18 who had a stem cell transplant for acute lymphoblastic leukemia, so the T cells may come from the graft donor. Both conserved end residues are part of each CDR3. Fields, in order: D gene, clone size, J gene, V gene, CDR3 DNA, CDR3 protein. The D gene is left open where the match is weak. Where a row states a size, it is once, few, many or the class of an expanded clone; other rows omit it.

- | many | TRBJ2-7 | TRBV29-1 | TGCAGCGTTGTCCCCACAGCGACTACCTACGAGCAGTACTTC | CSVVPTATTYEQYF
- | - | TRBJ1-1 | TRBV29-1 | TGCAGCGTTGAAGCCCAGGCCGTGAACACTGAAGCTTTCTTT | CSVEAQAVNTEAFF
TRBD2 | - | TRBJ2-7 | TRBV4-1 | TGCGCCAGCAGCCAAGATCCGGGACTAGCGGGAACCTACGAGCAGTACTTC | CASSQDPGLAGTYEQYF
- | - | TRBJ2-7 | TRBV7-8 | TGTGCCAGCAGCTTAAACCCGCTTTACGAGCAGTACTTC | CASSLNPLYEQYF
- | - | TRBJ1-5 | TRBV10-3 | TGTGCCATCAGTGAACAAGTACTCGGGGTCGACAATCAGCCCCAGCATTTT | CAISEQVLGVDNQPQHF
- | many | TRBJ2-3 | TRBV12-3/TRBV12-4 | TGTGCCAGCAGCCCTCGGACAACGCATGCAGATACGCAGTATTTT | CASSPRTTHADTQYF
- | many | TRBJ1-5 | TRBV5-1 | TGCGCCAGCAGCTTGGGGGCAGGGAGCAATCAGCCCCAGCATTTT | CASSLGAGSNQPQHF
- | many | TRBJ2-1 | TRBV5-1 | TGCGCCAGCAGCTTGTCCAGTGAGCAGTTCTTC | CASSLSSEQFF
TRBD2 | - | TRBJ2-1 | TRBV20-1 | TGCAGTGCTAGCCGAGCGGGAGGGATTCTCAATGAGCAGTTCTTC | CSASRAGGILNEQFF
TRBD2 | few | TRBJ2-7 | TRBV7-6 | TGTGCCAGCAGCCCACGGACTAGCGGGGGGGGATACGAGCAGTACTTC | CASSPRTSGGGYEQYF
- | - | TRBJ1-1 | TRBV7-8 | TGTGCCAGCAGCTACGTGGCACCCTCCTTCATGAACACTGAAGCTTTCTTT | CASSYVAPSFMNTEAFF
- | - | TRBJ1-5 | TRBV27 | TGTGCCAGCAGTTCGGTCTGGGAACCCCAGCATTTT | CASSSVWEPQHF
- | few | TRBJ2-1 | TRBV20-1 | TGCAGTGCGCTGGACTTTACTCATGAGCAGTTCTTC | CSALDFTHEQFF
- | - | TRBJ1-5 | TRBV20-1 | TGCAGTGCCCCGCCTCCGGGAGGGTCCCAGCCCCAGCATTTT | CSAPPPGGSQPQHF
- | - | TRBJ1-1 | TRBV21-1 | TGTGCCAGCAGCAAAGGGCACGCGACAGGTCCAGAAGCTTTCTTT | CASSKGHATGPEAFF
- | few | TRBJ1-4 | TRBV7-9 | TGTGCCAGCAGCTTTTATGGGGACGGAGGCCAGAAACTGTTTTTT | CASSFYGDGGQKLFF
- | few | TRBJ2-2 | TRBV19 | TGTGCCAGTAGTAGCACGTCCTGGGAGCTGTTTTTT | CASSSTSWELFF
TRBD2 | few | TRBJ2-1 | TRBV5-1 | TGCGCCAGCAGCTTGGGGGCTGGCGGGAGCTCCTACAATGAGCAGTTCTTC | CASSLGAGGSSYNEQFF
TRBD2 | few | TRBJ2-7 | TRBV4-1 | TGCGCCAGCAGCCACGCGACTAGCTCGGTCTACGAGCAGTACTTC | CASSHATSSVYEQYF
TRBD1 | few | TRBJ2-7 | TRBV7-9 | TGTGCCAGCAGCTTGGGGACAGACCTTTACGAGCAGTACTTC | CASSLGTDLYEQYF
TRBD1 | many | TRBJ2-7 | TRBV29-1 | TGCAGCGTTGAAGGACAGGGCTACGAGCAGTACTTC | CSVEGQGYEQYF
- | once | TRBJ2-2 | TRBV4-1 | TGCGCCAGCAGCCAAGAGCTCCGCGGGGAGCTGTTTTTT | CASSQELRGELFF
- | few | TRBJ1-1 | TRBV7-2 | TGTGCCAGCAGCTTAGTCGGGGTTACGACTGAAGCTTTCTTT | CASSLVGVTTEAFF
- | - | TRBJ2-7 | TRBV12-3/TRBV12-4 | TGTGCCAGCGCAGAAGCGGCCCCCTACGAGCAGTACTTC | CASAEAAPYEQYF
- | - | TRBJ2-5 | TRBV29-1 | TGCAGCGTTACCGCTAGGCGGGAGGAGGGGGCGAAGGAGACCCAGTACTTC | CSVTARREEGAKETQYF
- | - | TRBJ2-1 | TRBV14 | TGTGCCAGCAGCCAGTTAGGGGAATACAATGAGCAGTTCTTC | CASSQLGEYNEQFF
TRBD1 | few | TRBJ2-1 | TRBV12-3/TRBV12-4 | TGTGCCAGCAGTTTCGACGGGACAGCCCAAGCCTACAATGAGCAGTTCTTC | CASSFDGTAQAYNEQFF
- | - | TRBJ2-7 | TRBV20-1 | TGCAGGGGCGGCAGGGGGGGCCCCTACGAGCAGTACTTC | CRGGRGGPYEQYF
TRBD1 | - | TRBJ2-7 | TRBV10-1 | TGCGCCAGCAGTGATCCCGGACAGGGACGCTACGAGCAGTACTTC | CASSDPGQGRYEQYF
TRBD1 | few | TRBJ1-2 | TRBV12-3/TRBV12-4 | TGTGCCAGCAGTTCCTCGTTTAGGACAGGGGAGTCACCCTTTTATGGCTACACCTTC | CASSSSFRTGESPFYGYTF
- | few | TRBJ2-1 | TRBV4-1 | TGCGCCAGCAGCCAACCTACTGGTAGCTCCTACAATGAGCAGTTCTTC | CASSQPTGSSYNEQFF
TRBD1 | few | TRBJ2-1 | TRBV6-2/TRBV6-3 | TGTGCCAGCAGCAAGCACACTTTAACCGGACAGGGGCGGAATGAGCAGTTCTTC | CASSKHTLTGQGRNEQFF
TRBD2 | few | TRBJ2-1 | TRBV10-2 | TGCGCCAGCAGCACGGGACTAGCGGGACCCTCCAATGAGCAGTTCTTC | CASSTGLAGPSNEQFF
TRBD2 | - | TRBJ2-1 | TRBV5-1 | TGCGCCAGCAGCAAGGGACTAGCGGGCGGGTACTCCTACAATGAGCAGTTCTTC | CASSKGLAGGYSYNEQFF
TRBD2 | few | TRBJ2-1 | TRBV2 | TGTGCCAGCAGTGAACAAGCGGGAGGGCCCTACAATGAGCAGTTCTTC | CASSEQAGGPYNEQFF
TRBD2 | many | TRBJ2-3 | TRBV10-3 | TGTGCCATCGGAGTCCCGGGACTAGCCCTAAGCACAGATACGCAGTATTTT | CAIGVPGLALSTDTQYF
- | - | TRBJ1-2 | TRBV5-1 | TGCGCCAGCAGCCCAAGGGACCGCCTCGCTAACTATGGCTACACCTTC | CASSPRDRLANYGYTF
TRBD2 | - | TRBJ2-7 | TRBV19 | TGTGCCAGTAGTCAATATGGGACTAGCCCCTACGAGCAGTACTTC | CASSQYGTSPYEQYF
- | - | TRBJ2-2 | TRBV7-9 | TGTGCCAGCAGCTTCCCTAGGGGGATCGACACCGGGGAGCTGTTTTTT | CASSFPRGIDTGELFF
- | - | TRBJ2-1 | TRBV18 | TGTGCCAGCTCAAAAACTTTCCGGGAGTCTTCCTACAATGAGCAGTTCTTC | CASSKTFRESSYNEQFF
- | - | TRBJ1-1 | TRBV5-1 | TGCGCCAGCAGCTCCCATTCGCCGGGGGGTGAAGCTTTCTTT | CASSSHSPGGEAFF
- | few | TRBJ2-5 | TRBV6-5 | TGTGCCAGCAGTTACGTCCCCGGTACATGGGGCCTGCGGGAGACCCAGTACTTC | CASSYVPGTWGLRETQYF
TRBD2 | - | TRBJ2-5 | TRBV9 | TGTGCCACCCCGGGCATAGGCCCCACGGGAGGGCCCGCAGAGACCCAGTACTTC | CATPGIGPTGGPAETQYF
- | many | TRBJ2-7 | TRBV12-3/TRBV12-4 | TGTGCCAGCAGTTTAAGACCCGGGGAGCAGTACTTC | CASSLRPGEQYF
- | many | TRBJ2-7 | TRBV12-3/TRBV12-4 | TGTGCCAGCGGGGAGAGGAGGTACGAGCAGTACTTC | CASGERRYEQYF
- | few | TRBJ2-1 | TRBV9 | TGTGCCAGCAGCGTTTCCGGGAGCGATGAGCAGTTCTTC | CASSVSGSDEQFF
- | - | TRBJ2-3 | TRBV20-1 | TGCAGTGCAAAAGTGGTGACTAGACCCTTCCCTAGCACAGATACGCAGTATTTT | CSAKVVTRPFPSTDTQYF
- | many | TRBJ2-1 | TRBV12-3/TRBV12-4 | TGTGCCAGCAGTTTAGAGTCAGTATCCAATGAGCAGTTCTTC | CASSLESVSNEQFF
- | - | TRBJ1-2 | TRBV29-1 | TGCAGCGTCGCCCCGGGCGACTATGGCTACACCTTC | CSVAPGDYGYTF
- | - | TRBJ2-3 | TRBV3-1 | TGTGCCAGCAGCCAAGATGAGCTTGTGTTGACAGATACGCAGTATTTT | CASSQDELVLTDTQYF
TRBD1 | many | TRBJ2-2 | TRBV5-1 | TGCGCCAGCAAGACAGGGGATACCGGGGAGCTGTTTTTT | CASKTGDTGELFF
- | - | TRBJ1-5 | TRBV7-9 | TGTGCCAGCAGCTTATGGTCGGAACATCCCCAGCATTTT | CASSLWSEHPQHF
- | - | TRBJ1-2 | TRBV7-9 | TGTGCCAGCAGCTTAGCCTCAGGGAGTGGCTACACCTTC | CASSLASGSGYTF
- | few | TRBJ2-2 | TRBV5-1 | TGCGCCAGCAGCTTGGCAGTAGACACCGGGGAGCTGTTTTTT | CASSLAVDTGELFF
TRBD1 | - | TRBJ2-3 | TRBV20-1 | TGCATTCCCTCCCCTCCGACAGGGGGCGCGGGCACAGATACGCAGTATTTT | CIPSPPTGGAGTDTQYF
- | - | TRBJ2-7 | TRBV5-1 | TGCGCCAGCAGCTTGCAGCCAGGGGTTGAATACGAGCAGTACTTC | CASSLQPGVEYEQYF